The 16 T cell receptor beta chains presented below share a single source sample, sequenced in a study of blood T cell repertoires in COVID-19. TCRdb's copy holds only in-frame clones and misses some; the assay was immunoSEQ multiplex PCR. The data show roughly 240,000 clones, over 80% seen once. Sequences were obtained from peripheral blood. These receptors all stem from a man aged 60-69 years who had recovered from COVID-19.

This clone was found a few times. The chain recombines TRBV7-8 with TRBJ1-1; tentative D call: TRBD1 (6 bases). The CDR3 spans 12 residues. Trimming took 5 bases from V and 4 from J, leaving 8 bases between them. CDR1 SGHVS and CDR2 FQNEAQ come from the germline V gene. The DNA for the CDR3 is TGTGCCAGCAGCAACAGGGTCACTGAAGCTTTCTTT. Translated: CASSNRVTEAFF. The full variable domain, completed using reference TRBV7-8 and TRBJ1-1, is GAGVSQSPRYKVAKRGQDVALRCDPISGHVSLFWYQQALGQGPEFLTYFQNEAQLDKSGLPSDRFFAERPEGSVSTLKIQRTQQEDSAVYLCASSNRVTEAFFGQGTRLTVV.

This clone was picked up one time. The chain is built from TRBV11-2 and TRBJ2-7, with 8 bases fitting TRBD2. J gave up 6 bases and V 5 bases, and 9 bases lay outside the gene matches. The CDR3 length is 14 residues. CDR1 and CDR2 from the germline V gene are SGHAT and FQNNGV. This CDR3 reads CASSPPGTRGEQYF. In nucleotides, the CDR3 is TGTGCCAGCAGCCCGCCCGGGACTAGGGGCGAGCAGTACTTC.

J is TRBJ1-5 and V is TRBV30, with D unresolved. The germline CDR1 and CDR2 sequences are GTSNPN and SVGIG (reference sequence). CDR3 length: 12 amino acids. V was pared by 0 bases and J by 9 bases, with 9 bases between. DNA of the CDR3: TGTGCCTGGAGTGTACCATCGGGGCCCCAGCATTTT. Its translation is CAWSVPSGPQHF.

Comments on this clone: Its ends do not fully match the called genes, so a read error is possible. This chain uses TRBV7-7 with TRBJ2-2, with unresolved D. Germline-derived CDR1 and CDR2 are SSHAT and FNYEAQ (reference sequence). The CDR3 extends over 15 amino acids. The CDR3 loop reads CASSPGSGNTGELFF. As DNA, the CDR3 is TGTGCTAGCAGCCCCGGGTCGGGTAACACCGGGGAGCTGTTTTTT.

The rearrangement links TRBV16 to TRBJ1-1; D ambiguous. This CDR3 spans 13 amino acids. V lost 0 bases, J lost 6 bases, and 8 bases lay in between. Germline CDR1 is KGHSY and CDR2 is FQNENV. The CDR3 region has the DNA TGTGCCAGCAGCCAATCACCCCGGGCTGAAGCTTTCTTT. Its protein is CASSQSPRAEAFF.

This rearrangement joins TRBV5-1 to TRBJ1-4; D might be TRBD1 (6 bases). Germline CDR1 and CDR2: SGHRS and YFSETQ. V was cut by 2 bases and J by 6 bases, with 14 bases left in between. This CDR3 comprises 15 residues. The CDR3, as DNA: TGCGCCAGCAGCTTCGGACAGCAGAGCGATGAAAAACTGTTTTTT. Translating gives CASSFGQQSDEKLFF.

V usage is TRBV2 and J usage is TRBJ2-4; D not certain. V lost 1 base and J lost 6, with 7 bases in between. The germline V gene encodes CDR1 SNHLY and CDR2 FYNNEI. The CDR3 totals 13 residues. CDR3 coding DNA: TGTGCCAGCAGTGAAGGCCCAGTAAACATTCAGTACTTC. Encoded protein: CASSEGPVNIQYF. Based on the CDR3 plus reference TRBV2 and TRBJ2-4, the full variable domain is EPEVTQTPSHQVTQMGQEVILRCVPISNHLYFYWYRQILGQKVEFLVSFYNNEISEKSEIFDDQFSVERPDGSNFTLKIRSTKLEDSAMYFCASSEGPVNIQYFGAGTRLSVL.

DNA of the CDR3: TGTGCCAGCAGCTTTCCGGGGGTGGACGAGCAGTACTTC. Amino acid sequence: CASSFPGVDEQYF. The gene calls are TRBV5-4 and TRBJ2-7; D possibly corresponds to TRBD2 (6 bases). Germline assignment: CDR1 SGHNT and CDR2 YYREEE (reference sequence). This CDR3 has 13 amino acids. The ends were cut back, 2 bases at V and 5 bases at J, with 11 bases in the middle.

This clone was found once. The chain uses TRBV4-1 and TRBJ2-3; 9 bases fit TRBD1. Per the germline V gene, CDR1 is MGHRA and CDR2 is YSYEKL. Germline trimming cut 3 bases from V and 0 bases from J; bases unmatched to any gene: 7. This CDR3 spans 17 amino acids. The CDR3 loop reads CASSHPRTGVSTDTQYF. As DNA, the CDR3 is TGCGCCAGCAGCCACCCGAGGACAGGGGTTAGCACAGATACGCAGTATTTT.

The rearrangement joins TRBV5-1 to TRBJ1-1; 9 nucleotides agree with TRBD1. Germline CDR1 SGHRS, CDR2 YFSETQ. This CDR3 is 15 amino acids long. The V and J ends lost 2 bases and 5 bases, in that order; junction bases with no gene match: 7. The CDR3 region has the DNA TGCGCCAGCAGCTTCGACAGGGGGTCGGAGACTGAAGCTTTCTTT. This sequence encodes CASSFDRGSETEAFF.

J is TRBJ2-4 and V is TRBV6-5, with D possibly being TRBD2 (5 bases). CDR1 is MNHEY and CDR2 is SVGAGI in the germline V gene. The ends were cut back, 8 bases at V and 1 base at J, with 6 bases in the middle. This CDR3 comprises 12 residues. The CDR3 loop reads CASGEAKNIQYF. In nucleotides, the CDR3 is TGTGCCAGCGGGGAGGCCAAAAACATTCAGTACTTC.

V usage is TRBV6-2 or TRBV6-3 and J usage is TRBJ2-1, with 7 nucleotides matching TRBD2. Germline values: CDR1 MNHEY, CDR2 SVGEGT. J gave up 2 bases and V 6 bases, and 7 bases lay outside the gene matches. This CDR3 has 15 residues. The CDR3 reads CASSQPGLPYNEQFF. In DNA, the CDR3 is TGTGCCAGCAGCCAACCGGGACTACCCTACAATGAGCAGTTCTTC.

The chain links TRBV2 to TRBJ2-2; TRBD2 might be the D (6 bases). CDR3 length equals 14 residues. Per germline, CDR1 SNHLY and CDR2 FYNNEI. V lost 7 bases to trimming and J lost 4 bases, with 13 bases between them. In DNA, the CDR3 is TGTGCCAGCAACAAGGCGGGGAGCACCGGGGAGCTGTTTTTT. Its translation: CASNKAGSTGELFF.

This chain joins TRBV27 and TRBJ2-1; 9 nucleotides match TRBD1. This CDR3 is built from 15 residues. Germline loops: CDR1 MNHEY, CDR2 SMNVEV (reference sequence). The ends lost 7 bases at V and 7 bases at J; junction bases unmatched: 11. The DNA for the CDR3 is TGTGCCAGCATATTCTCCGGGACAGGGAGGAATGAGCAGTTCTTC. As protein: CASIFSGTGRNEQFF.

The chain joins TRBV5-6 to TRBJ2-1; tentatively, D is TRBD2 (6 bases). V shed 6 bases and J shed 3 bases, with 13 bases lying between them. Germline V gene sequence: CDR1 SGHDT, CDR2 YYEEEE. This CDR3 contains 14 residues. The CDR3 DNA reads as TGTGCCAGCAATAGGCCGGGACTCTACAATGAGCAGTTCTTC. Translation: CASNRPGLYNEQFF.

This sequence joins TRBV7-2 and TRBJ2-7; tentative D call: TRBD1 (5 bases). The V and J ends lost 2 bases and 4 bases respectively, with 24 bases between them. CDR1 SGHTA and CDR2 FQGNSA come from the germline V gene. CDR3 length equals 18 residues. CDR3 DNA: TGTGCCAGCAGCTTATCGGCCGGTGGACACCTGAAGAAGTACGAGCAGTACTTC. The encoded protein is CASSLSAGGHLKKYEQYF.